These T cell receptor beta chains were read from a single sample in a study of early T cells in non-severe SARS-CoV-2 infection. TCRdb called the 5' RACE reads again in MiXCR, with one record for every CDR3 protein. The table shows 74,000 or so distinct CDR3 sequences, with around 13% occurring only once. Sample: whole blood. These receptors were taken from an adult who was a healthcare worker with PCR-confirmed SARS-CoV-2 infection or an uninfected control (not recorded which). Both conserved end residues are part of each CDR3. D genes are given only for firm matches. Clone size is given for some rows only: seen once, a few or many times, or a class if the clone is expanded.

.,TRBV5-5,TRBJ2-4,few,TGTGCCAGCAGCTTTGGTCGTCCGTACAAAAACATTCAGTACTTC,CASSFGRPYKNIQYF
.,TRBV24-1,TRBJ2-5,few,TGTGCCACCAGTGGAGCTTCGGGAGAGACCCAGTACTTC,CATSGASGETQYF
.,TRBV7-2,TRBJ1-2,.,TGTGCCAGCAGCTTAGCTTTCCCACACCGACGAAAGTCCTATGGCTACACCTTC,CASSLAFPHRRKSYGYTF
.,TRBV6-2/TRBV6-3,TRBJ2-7,many,TGTGCCAGCAGTCCAATCCCCGGGACAACTCAACTCTACGAGCAGTACTTC,CASSPIPGTTQLYEQYF
TRBD1,TRBV28,TRBJ1-2,few,TGTGCCAGCAGTCTCGGACAGGGGAAGGGGTACTATGGCTACACCTTC,CASSLGQGKGYYGYTF
TRBD1,TRBV27,TRBJ1-6,many,TGTGCCAGCAGTTTAAGGTTATTTGGGACAGGGCGATCACCCCTCCACTTT,CASSLRLFGTGRSPLHF
.,TRBV6-6,TRBJ1-2,.,TGTGCCAGCAGCCACGACCAGACCTATGGCTACACCTTC,CASSHDQTYGYTF
.,TRBV5-4,TRBJ2-3,.,TGTGCCAGCAGCTCAGGACGTCCAGATACGCAGTATTTT,CASSSGRPDTQYF
.,TRBV7-9,TRBJ1-1,.,TGTGCCAGCAGACTTTCAGGGGCCAAGAACACTGAAGCTTTCTTT,CASRLSGAKNTEAFF
TRBD1,TRBV28,TRBJ1-2,.,TGTGCCAGCAGTCCCTGGGGACAGGGCATGGGGAACTATGGCTACACCTTC,CASSPWGQGMGNYGYTF
.,TRBV2,TRBJ1-5,many,TGTGCCAGCAGCAAAAACAGGGGCAATCAGCCCCAGCATTTT,CASSKNRGNQPQHF
TRBD1,TRBV5-1,TRBJ2-1,few,TGCGCCAGCAGCTTGGACGGGACAGGGGGCAATGAGCAGTTCTTC,CASSLDGTGGNEQFF
.,TRBV20-1,TRBJ2-7,.,TGCAGTGCAATTCTGTTTACAGCCCCCTACGAGCAGTACTTC,CSAILFTAPYEQYF
TRBD1,TRBV11-2,TRBJ2-7,.,TGTGCCAGCAGCTTGGAGCCGGACAGGACCTACGAGCAGTACTTC,CASSLEPDRTYEQYF
TRBD2,TRBV2,TRBJ2-3,many,TGTGCCAGCACGGGGACTAACACAGATACGCAGTATTTT,CASTGTNTDTQYF
.,TRBV28,TRBJ1-1,few,TGTGCCAGCAGTTTACGGGGGCTAAGGGGCACTGAAGCTTTCTTT,CASSLRGLRGTEAFF
.,TRBV9,TRBJ2-1,.,TGTGCCAGCAGCGTAGACTATGAGGGCCATGAGCAGTTCTTC,CASSVDYEGHEQFF
.,TRBV9,TRBJ2-3,few,TGTGCCAGCAGCGTAGGGGCCAGCACAGATACGCAGTATTTT,CASSVGASTDTQYF
TRBD2,TRBV4-3,TRBJ2-1,many,TGCGCCAGCAGGCCAACCGGGACTAGCGTGGCTGAGCAGTTCTTC,CASRPTGTSVAEQFF
.,TRBV2,TRBJ1-5,few,TGTGCCAGCAAAGAAGGGAGCGATGATCAGCCCCAGCATTTT,CASKEGSDDQPQHF
.,TRBV3-1,TRBJ2-7,many,TGTGCCAGCAGCCAGAGCTACGAGCAGTACTTC,CASSQSYEQYF
.,TRBV28,TRBJ2-1,.,TGTGCCAGCAGCCCCGCCCCCTACAATGAGCAGTTCTTC,CASSPAPYNEQFF
TRBD2,TRBV20-1,TRBJ2-1,many,TGCAGTGCCCCCGGACTAGCGGGGGACAATGAGCAGTTCTTC,CSAPGLAGDNEQFF
.,TRBV27,TRBJ1-2,.,TGTGCCAGCAGTATTCCAGGGGCGCCCGGCTACACCTTC,CASSIPGAPGYTF
.,TRBV2,TRBJ1-4,.,TGTGCCACACAAGCTGACACTTCAACTAATGAAAAACTGTTTTTT,CATQADTSTNEKLFF
TRBD2,TRBV20-1,TRBJ2-1,many,TGCAGTGCTACGGATAGCGGGAGCTACAATGAGCAGTTCTTC,CSATDSGSYNEQFF
TRBD2,TRBV29-1,TRBJ2-7,once,TGCAGCGTCGTTAGCGGGGGGTCCTCCTACGAGCAGTACTTC,CSVVSGGSSYEQYF
TRBD1,TRBV28,TRBJ2-1,.,TGTGCCAGCAGCCACGCCGGGGACAGGTACAATGAGCAGTTCTTC,CASSHAGDRYNEQFF
.,TRBV5-1,TRBJ2-1,many,TGCGCCAGCAGCTTGGACGGGAACTACAATGAGCAGTTCTTC,CASSLDGNYNEQFF
.,TRBV30,TRBJ2-1,many,TGTGCCTGGAGTGCGGGACCCAGCTCCTACAATGAGCAGTTCTTC,CAWSAGPSSYNEQFF
TRBD2,TRBV6-2/TRBV6-3,TRBJ2-7,.,TGTGCCAGCAGGGACCCATCTAGCGGGACCCTCTTC,CASRDPSSGTLF
TRBD2,TRBV7-2,TRBJ2-7,many,TGTGCCAGCAGCCCCCAGCTAGCGGGAGTCGACCACGAGCAGTACTTC,CASSPQLAGVDHEQYF
.,TRBV12-3/TRBV12-4,TRBJ2-1,few,TGTGCCAGCAGGGTGCTGGGGGCTCAATATGAGCAGTTCTTC,CASRVLGAQYEQFF